This is a list of T cell receptor beta chains from one sample in a study of cytomegalovirus exposure and HLA in healthy donors. Assay: immunoSEQ multiplex PCR; the TCRdb copy retains only in-frame clones and omits some. The data show fewer than 120,000 clones, with less than 85% seen just once and over 10% held by the top ten. The specimen was PBMCs. Every receptor here comes from a man aged 25-45 years in good health and CMV-seropositive. Each CDR3 is given with its conserved first and last residue. Each record gives: D gene, clone size, J gene, V gene, CDR3 DNA, CDR3 protein. D genes are given only for firm matches. Rows may omit the clone size; those that give it use once, few, many or a size class.

d_gene: -
abundance: few
j_gene: TRBJ2-2
v_gene: TRBV7-7
CDR3nt: TGTGCCAGCTCCCAGGGGACCGGGGAGCTGTTTTTT
CDR3aa: CASSQGTGELFF

d_gene: -
abundance: -
j_gene: TRBJ1-1
v_gene: TRBV4-3
CDR3nt: TGCGCCAGCAGCCAAGATCCCCTGTGGGCACAGAACACTGAAGCTTTCTTT
CDR3aa: CASSQDPLWAQNTEAFF

d_gene: -
abundance: few
j_gene: TRBJ2-7
v_gene: TRBV27
CDR3nt: TGTGCCAGCAGTCCAAAAACGGGTTCCTACGAGCAGTACTTC
CDR3aa: CASSPKTGSYEQYF

d_gene: TRBD1
abundance: -
j_gene: TRBJ2-7
v_gene: TRBV27
CDR3nt: TGTGCCAGCAGTCGACAGGGGACCTCCTACGAGCAGTACTTC
CDR3aa: CASSRQGTSYEQYF

d_gene: TRBD1
abundance: -
j_gene: TRBJ2-7
v_gene: TRBV5-1
CDR3nt: TGCGCCAGCAGCTTGATCGGACAGGGGGCTTACGAGCAGTACTTC
CDR3aa: CASSLIGQGAYEQYF

d_gene: TRBD1
abundance: -
j_gene: TRBJ2-7
v_gene: TRBV6-5
CDR3nt: TGTGCCAGCAGTTATGCCGGACAGGGGCTATACGAGCAGTACTTC
CDR3aa: CASSYAGQGLYEQYF

d_gene: -
abundance: once
j_gene: TRBJ1-3
v_gene: TRBV7-9
CDR3nt: TGTGCCAGCAGCTTAATCCCGAGTCCTGGAAACACCATATATTTT
CDR3aa: CASSLIPSPGNTIYF

d_gene: -
abundance: -
j_gene: TRBJ1-6
v_gene: TRBV27
CDR3nt: TGTGCCAGCAGCCCAGGGTCCTCACCCCTCCACTTT
CDR3aa: CASSPGSSPLHF

d_gene: TRBD2
abundance: -
j_gene: TRBJ2-3
v_gene: TRBV7-8
CDR3nt: TGTGCCAGCAGCTTAAGAAGGGCTAGCGGGGGGAGTACAGATACGCAGTATTTT
CDR3aa: CASSLRRASGGSTDTQYF

d_gene: -
abundance: -
j_gene: TRBJ1-1
v_gene: TRBV19
CDR3nt: TGTGCCAGTAGTATAGACCCCTCGGGGAACACTGAAGCTTTCTTT
CDR3aa: CASSIDPSGNTEAFF

d_gene: TRBD2
abundance: -
j_gene: TRBJ2-3
v_gene: TRBV4-3
CDR3nt: TGCGCCAGCAGCCAAGGTCGGGGGGGCGTTTCTCATACGCAGTATTTT
CDR3aa: CASSQGRGGVSHTQYF

d_gene: -
abundance: once
j_gene: TRBJ2-5
v_gene: TRBV12-5
CDR3nt: TGTGCTAGTGGTTCATTCCCCGGGGGTAATCAAGAGACCCAGTACTTC
CDR3aa: CASGSFPGGNQETQYF

d_gene: -
abundance: -
j_gene: TRBJ1-1
v_gene: TRBV7-2
CDR3nt: TGTGCCAGCAGCGTATACTCTACAGAGAACACTGAAGCTTTCTTT
CDR3aa: CASSVYSTENTEAFF

d_gene: -
abundance: -
j_gene: TRBJ2-5
v_gene: TRBV9
CDR3nt: TGTGCCAGCAGCGTAGGGTACGGCCAAGAGACCCAGTACTTC
CDR3aa: CASSVGYGQETQYF

d_gene: -
abundance: -
j_gene: TRBJ2-2
v_gene: TRBV4-1
CDR3nt: TGCGCCAGCAGCCAAGAGGAGGGTTACTACACCGGGGAGCTGTTTTTT
CDR3aa: CASSQEEGYYTGELFF

d_gene: TRBD2
abundance: -
j_gene: TRBJ2-7
v_gene: TRBV10-3
CDR3nt: TGTGCCATCAGGGGGACTAGCGGGGTTGTGTCCGAGCAGTACTTC
CDR3aa: CAIRGTSGVVSEQYF

d_gene: -
abundance: -
j_gene: TRBJ2-7
v_gene: TRBV2
CDR3nt: TGTGCCAGCAGTGATCCGGGGAGTTACGAGCAGTACTTC
CDR3aa: CASSDPGSYEQYF

d_gene: -
abundance: -
j_gene: TRBJ2-1
v_gene: TRBV7-9
CDR3nt: TGTGCCAGCAGCTTTGAGACAGCAAAGTACAATGAGCAGTTCTTC
CDR3aa: CASSFETAKYNEQFF

d_gene: TRBD2
abundance: once
j_gene: TRBJ2-5
v_gene: TRBV7-9
CDR3nt: TGTGCCAGCAGCCCTGGGACTAGCGGGATTCAAGAGACCCAGTACTTC
CDR3aa: CASSPGTSGIQETQYF

d_gene: TRBD2
abundance: -
j_gene: TRBJ2-5
v_gene: TRBV19
CDR3nt: TGTGCCAGTAGTATGAGCGGGAGGCGATGGCAAGAGACCCAGTACTTC
CDR3aa: CASSMSGRRWQETQYF

d_gene: -
abundance: -
j_gene: TRBJ1-2
v_gene: TRBV11-2
CDR3nt: TGTGCCAGCAGCTTTGGACAGACTAACTATGGCTACACCTTC
CDR3aa: CASSFGQTNYGYTF

d_gene: TRBD2
abundance: -
j_gene: TRBJ2-3
v_gene: TRBV7-2
CDR3nt: TGTGCCAGCGGTACCCCAAAGCGGGGGGGCCGAGATACGCAGTATTTT
CDR3aa: CASGTPKRGGRDTQYF

d_gene: TRBD2
abundance: few
j_gene: TRBJ2-3
v_gene: TRBV4-2
CDR3nt: TGTGCCAGCAGCCAAGATCGGGGCGGGGGGGCAGATACGCAGTATTTT
CDR3aa: CASSQDRGGGADTQYF

d_gene: -
abundance: -
j_gene: TRBJ2-1
v_gene: TRBV25-1
CDR3nt: TGTGCCAGCAGTGAGAGCCGCCTGAAGAAGTTCTTC
CDR3aa: CASSESRLKKFF

d_gene: TRBD1
abundance: few
j_gene: TRBJ1-3
v_gene: TRBV4-3
CDR3nt: TGCGCCAGCAGCCAATCTCCCCGGGACAGTGGAAACACCATATATTTT
CDR3aa: CASSQSPRDSGNTIYF